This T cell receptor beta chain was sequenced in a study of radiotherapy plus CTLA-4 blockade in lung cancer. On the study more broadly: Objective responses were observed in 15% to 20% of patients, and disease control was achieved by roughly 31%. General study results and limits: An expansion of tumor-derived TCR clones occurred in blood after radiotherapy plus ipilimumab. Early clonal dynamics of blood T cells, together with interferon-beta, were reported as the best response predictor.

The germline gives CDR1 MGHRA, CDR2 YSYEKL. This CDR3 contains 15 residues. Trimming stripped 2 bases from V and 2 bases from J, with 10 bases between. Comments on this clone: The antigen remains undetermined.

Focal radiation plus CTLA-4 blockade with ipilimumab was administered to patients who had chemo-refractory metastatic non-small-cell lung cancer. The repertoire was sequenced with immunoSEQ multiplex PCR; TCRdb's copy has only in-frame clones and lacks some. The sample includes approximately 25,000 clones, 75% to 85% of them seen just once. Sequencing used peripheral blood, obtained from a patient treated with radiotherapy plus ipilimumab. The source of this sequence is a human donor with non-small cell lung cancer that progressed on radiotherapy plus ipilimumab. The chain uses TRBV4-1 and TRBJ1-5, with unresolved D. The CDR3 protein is CASSQSPVGNQPQHF. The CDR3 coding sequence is TGCGCCAGCAGCCAAAGCCCAGTAGGCAATCAGCCCCAGCATTTT.